This entry describes one T cell receptor (beta chain). This record belongs to a study of blood T cell repertoires in COVID-19. The wider study: From the United States, Italy and Spain came samples of acute and convalescent COVID-19.

Data came from immunoSEQ multiplex PCR; TCRdb stores just in-frame clones and leaves some out. The sample includes 80,000 or so clones, approximately 86% of them seen just once. Sequences were obtained from peripheral blood. The sequence was collected from a human donor in a cohort sampled during active COVID-19.

The CDR3 nucleotides read TGTGCCAGCAGCCGGACTAGCGGAGACACCGGGGAGCTGTTTTTT. Residues: CASSRTSGDTGELFF. The J gene is TRBJ2-2, the V gene TRBV7-2, with 10 bases that match TRBD2. The germline V gene has CDR1 SGHTA and CDR2 FQGNSA. CDR3 length equals 15 residues. The junction had 3 bases not matched to a gene; V was cut back by 5 bases and J by 3 bases.